The rows below give T cell receptor beta chains drawn from one sample of a study of blood T cell repertoires in COVID-19. Assay used: immunoSEQ multiplex PCR; TCRdb lists only in-frame clones, some missing. The repertoire holds 150,000 to 200,000 clones, with approximately 88% as singletons. Sequencing input: PBMCs or T cells enriched from blood (not recorded which). Source of these receptors: a young woman who had recovered from COVID-19. Each CDR3 is given with its conserved first and last residue. The order of the fields is clone size, J gene, V gene, D gene, CDR3 protein, CDR3 DNA. D genes are given only for firm matches. Size is stated for part of the rows, as once, few or many counts, or as a class when the clone is expanded.

. | TRBJ1-2 | TRBV20-1 | . | CSARDDSYTF | TGCAGTGCTAGAGATGACTCGTACACCTTC
few | TRBJ1-2 | TRBV14 | . | CASGGLLEPGYTF | TGTGCCAGCGGGGGACTTTTAGAGCCTGGCTACACCTTC
. | TRBJ2-3 | TRBV21-1 | . | CASSSLELAGGPGDTQYF | TGTGCCAGCAGCAGCCTGGAGTTAGCGGGAGGGCCGGGAGATACGCAGTATTTT
. | TRBJ1-1 | TRBV28 | . | CASRDWTQNTEAFF | TGTGCCAGCAGAGACTGGACACAGAACACTGAAGCTTTCTTT
. | TRBJ1-6 | TRBV27 | . | CASSSRLASSYNSPLHF | TGTGCCAGCAGTTCAAGACTGGCGAGCTCCTATAATTCACCCCTCCACTTT
. | TRBJ1-1 | TRBV2 | . | CASSPRTDTEAFF | TGTGCCAGCAGCCCACGGACAGACACTGAAGCTTTCTTT
. | TRBJ2-7 | TRBV28 | TRBD1 | CASRRGQASYEQYF | TGTGCCAGCAGGCGAGGACAGGCCTCCTACGAGCAGTACTTC
. | TRBJ2-1 | TRBV7-3 | TRBD2 | CASSFGTSGREGGNEQFF | TGTGCCAGCAGCTTTGGGACTAGCGGGAGGGAGGGGGGCAATGAGCAGTTCTTC
. | TRBJ2-7 | TRBV27 | TRBD2 | CASRGLAGTSSYEQYF | TGTGCCAGCAGAGGACTAGCGGGGACCAGCTCCTACGAGCAGTACTTC
. | TRBJ1-1 | TRBV5-4 | TRBD1 | CASSSTGTGRNTEAFF | TGTGCCAGCAGCTCCACCGGGACAGGGAGGAACACTGAAGCTTTCTTT
. | TRBJ1-2 | TRBV28 | . | CASSPGEGYGYTF | TGTGCCAGCAGCCCCGGAGAGGGCTATGGCTACACCTTC
. | TRBJ2-2 | TRBV24-1 | TRBD1 | CATSSRTGTVGELFF | TGTGCCACCAGTTCCCGGACAGGGACGGTCGGGGAGCTGTTTTTT
. | TRBJ1-5 | TRBV28 | . | CASQSGNQPQHF | TGTGCCAGCCAATCAGGAAATCAGCCCCAGCATTTT
. | TRBJ1-1 | TRBV2 | TRBD1 | CASRATGGITEAFF | TGTGCCAGCAGAGCTACAGGGGGCATCACTGAAGCTTTCTTT
. | TRBJ2-5 | TRBV5-6 | . | CASSLAEEGPKETQYF | TGTGCCAGCAGCTTGGCCGAGGAGGGCCCAAAAGAGACCCAGTACTTC